This T cell receptor (beta chain) was identified during a study of tumor-infiltrating lymphocytes in oesophageal squamous cell carcinoma. Each CDR3 protein gets one entry after TCRdb re-called the PCR reads with MiXCR. The sample contains around 13,000 distinct CDR3 sequences, more than 55% of which appear only once. This CDR3 contains 14 residues. Germline loops: CDR1 SGHVS, CDR2 FNYEAQ. V was clipped by 5 bases and J by 2 bases; unmatched bases: 4. Sequenced material: esophageal tumor tissue. The receptor's source is a female donor with esophageal squamous cell carcinoma. The J gene is TRBJ2-5, the V gene TRBV7-6, with 8 positions matching TRBD1. CDR3 sequence reads: CASSLGQGQETQYF. CDR3 bases: TGTGCCAGCAGCCTCGGACAGGGACAAGAGACCCAGTACTTC. The whole variable domain, remainder taken from reference TRBV7-6 and TRBJ2-5, is GAGVSQSPRYKVTKRGQDVALRCDPISGHVSLYWYRQALGQGPEFLTYFNYEAQQDKSGLPNDRFSAERPEGSISTLTIQRTEQRDSAMYRCASSLGQGQETQYFGPGTRLLVL.